This T cell receptor beta chain was documented in a study of shared T cell receptors in the human thymus. The repertoire was sequenced with immunoSEQ multiplex PCR; TCRdb's copy has only in-frame clones and lacks some. The sample contains hundreds of thousands of clones, around nine tenths of which appear only once. V was shortened by 8 bases and J by 2 bases, with 10 bases between the two germline ends. The CDR3 totals 13 residues. The germline CDR1 and CDR2 sequences are MNHNS and SASEGT. The sample was also linked to a second study, of human thymus T cells. Per that paper: The donors were infants in Finland with congenital heart defects, otherwise immunologically healthy. Resected material from corrective heart surgery provided the thymus tissue analysed. It looked as if thymic and blood repertoires used V and J genes in a biased way. Related research described strongly overlapping thymic repertoires in unrelated people.

The receptor was derived from a boy in the first two years of life with a congenital heart defect. The J gene is TRBJ1-5, the V gene TRBV6-1, with a weak D call TRBD1 (6 bases). The sample taken for sequencing was thymocytes. In DNA, the CDR3 is TGTGCCAGCGGGGCAGGGGGCAATCAGCCCCAGCATTTT. Protein: CASGAGGNQPQHF.